Here is one T cell receptor (beta chain) with its context. The data derive from a study of blood T cell repertoires in COVID-19. For the study at large: COVID-19 samples, acute and convalescent, were from the United States, Italy and Spain. PBMCs, B-cell-depleted T cells, or T cells provided the cDNA or gDNA that made up the material.

Authors' methods: Cell counts per sample came from amplifying reference gene primers. Assay used: immunoSEQ multiplex PCR; TCRdb lists only in-frame clones, some missing. The D gene and trimming were derived from the DNA, and the V and J assignments and clone size from that table. The data contain approximately 36,000 clones, 70% to 90% of them singletons. CDR1 MNHEY and CDR2 SVGAGI come from the germline V gene. Trimming removed 2 bases from V and 4 bases from J; junction bases left unmatched: 5. The CDR3 extends over 15 amino acids. Source material: peripheral blood. The rearrangement uses TRBV6-5 and TRBJ1-3, with 7 bases that match TRBD1. The sequence derives from a human donor in a cohort sampled during active COVID-19. The CDR3 spells CASSYTTGRGNTIYF. CDR3 sequence (DNA): TGTGCCAGCAGTTACACGACAGGGAGGGGAAACACCATATATTTT.